This TCR beta chain came from a study of cytomegalovirus exposure and HLA in healthy donors. A remark on this clone: The antigen is undetermined.

Study results and limitations: As confirmed in vitro, a few CMV-associated chains were specific for CMV antigens. Rare TCR sequences predominated, though certain public TCRs were found in many donors. Earlier findings revealed that most TCR beta V segments proved productive either about 87% or about 30% of the time.

There are 14 residues in the CDR3. Germline V gene lookup returns CDR1 SGHNT and CDR2 YENEEA. Deletions cut 1 base from V and 4 bases from J, with 10 bases between. PCR employed 60 Vbeta and 13 Jbeta primers. The assay was immunoSEQ multiplex PCR, and TCRdb's table has in-frame clones only and misses some. Among some 130,000 clones listed, roughly 70% were seen once. This sequence was found in a human donor in good health. The chain combines TRBV11-3 with TRBJ1-2, with unresolved D. Sequencing was carried out using PBMCs. The CDR3, as DNA: TGTGCCAGCAGCTTAGCGGGAAAGACCTATGGCTACACCTTC. This sequence encodes CASSLAGKTYGYTF.